Included here is one T cell receptor beta chain sequence, with context. The antigen is not known. The CDR3 spans 12 residues. With 3 bases removed from V and 10 bases from J, the gap between germline ends came to 10 bases. The germline V gene encodes CDR1 MGHRA and CDR2 YSYEKL. The sample originates from a study of T cell repertoires in cytomegalovirus infection. General study results and limits: Individuals carrying CMV plus the relevant HLA were identified by cumulative frequency of public TCR beta families.

Via MiXCR, TCRdb re-called the reads, giving one row per CDR3 protein. The table includes hundreds of thousands of distinct CDR3 sequences, roughly a third detected once. Sequenced material: cultured PBMCs, taken from culture after CMV antigen stimulation. The origin of this receptor is a human donor in good health (CMV status not recorded). Some clones in this sample may be carry-over from other donors' samples. The rearrangement uses TRBV4-1 and TRBJ2-1; D is possibly TRBD1 (5 bases). The CDR3 nucleotides are TGCGCCAGCAGCCATCAAAGGGGAGAGCAGTTCTTC. It is translated as CASSHQRGEQFF.